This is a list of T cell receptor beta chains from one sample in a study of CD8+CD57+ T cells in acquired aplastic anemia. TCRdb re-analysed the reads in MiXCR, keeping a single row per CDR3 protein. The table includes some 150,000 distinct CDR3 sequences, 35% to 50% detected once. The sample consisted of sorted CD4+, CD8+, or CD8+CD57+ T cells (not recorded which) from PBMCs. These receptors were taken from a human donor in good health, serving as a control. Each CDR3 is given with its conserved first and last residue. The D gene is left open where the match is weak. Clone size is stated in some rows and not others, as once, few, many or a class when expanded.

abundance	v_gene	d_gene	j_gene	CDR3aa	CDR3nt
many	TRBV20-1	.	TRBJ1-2	CSASPLPGRHDYGYTF	TGCAGTGCTAGCCCCCTGCCGGGCAGGCATGACTATGGCTACACCTTC
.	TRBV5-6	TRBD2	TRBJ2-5	CASSPGSGVWETQYF	TGTGCCAGCAGCCCTGGCAGCGGGGTTTGGGAGACCCAGTACTTC
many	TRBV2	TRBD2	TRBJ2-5	CASSDRLAGGKETQYF	TGTGCCAGCAGTGATCGGCTAGCGGGGGGGAAAGAGACCCAGTACTTC
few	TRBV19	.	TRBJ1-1	CASKEIRNTEAFF	TGTGCCAGTAAGGAAATAAGGAACACTGAAGCTTTCTTT
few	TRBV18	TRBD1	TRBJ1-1	CASAAGQGFTEAFF	TGTGCCAGCGCCGCGGGACAGGGTTTCACTGAAGCTTTCTTT
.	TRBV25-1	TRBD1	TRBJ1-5	CASSRDRRGQPQHF	TGTGCCAGCAGTCGGGACAGGCGCGGTCAGCCCCAGCATTTT
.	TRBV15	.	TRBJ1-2	CATSRVRLPGYGYTF	TGTGCCACCAGCAGAGTACGGCTTCCGGGCTATGGCTACACCTTC
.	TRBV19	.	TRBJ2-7	CASSTGQGTYEQYF	TGTGCCAGTAGTACCGGGCAGGGTACCTACGAGCAGTACTTC
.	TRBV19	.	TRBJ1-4	CASSIDGTVREKLFF	TGTGCCAGTAGTATAGATGGGACTGTACGGGAAAAACTGTTTTTT
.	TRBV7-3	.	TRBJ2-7	CASSLEGPHEQYF	TGTGCCAGCAGCTTGGAGGGTCCCCACGAGCAGTACTTC
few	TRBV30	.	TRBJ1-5	CAWSVRRASNQPQHF	TGTGCCTGGAGTGTTAGGAGGGCCAGCAATCAGCCCCAGCATTTT
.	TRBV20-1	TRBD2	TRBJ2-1	CSARILSGGAGEQFF	TGCAGTGCTAGAATATTAAGCGGGGGGGCCGGTGAGCAGTTCTTC
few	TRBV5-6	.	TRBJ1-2	CASSLAQGFMYGYTF	TGTGCCAGCAGCTTGGCCCAGGGCTTTATGTATGGCTACACCTTC
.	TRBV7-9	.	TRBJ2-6	CASSLSGANVPTF	TGTGCCAGCAGCCTCTCTGGGGCCAACGTCCCGACTTTC
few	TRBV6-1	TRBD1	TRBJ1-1	CASRVDRGNTEAFF	TGTGCCAGCAGGGTGGACAGGGGGAACACTGAAGCTTTCTTT
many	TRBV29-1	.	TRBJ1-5	CSVQDGYGNQPQHF	TGCAGCGTTCAGGACGGTTATGGCAATCAGCCCCAGCATTTT
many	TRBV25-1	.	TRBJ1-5	CASRGAGEVQPQHF	TGTGCCAGCAGAGGGGCAGGGGAGGTTCAGCCCCAGCATTTT
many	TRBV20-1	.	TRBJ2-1	CSANERDEQFF	TGCAGTGCTAATGAGCGGGATGAGCAGTTCTTC
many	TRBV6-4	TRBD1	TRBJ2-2	CASSPGTGTNTGELFF	TGTGCCAGCAGTCCCGGGACAGGAACGAACACCGGGGAGCTGTTTTTT
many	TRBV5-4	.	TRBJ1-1	CASSQGQKPNTEAFF	TGTGCCAGCAGCCAAGGACAGAAACCAAACACTGAAGCTTTCTTT
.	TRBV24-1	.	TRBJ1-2	CATSDLGQRNGYTF	TGTGCCACCAGTGATTTGGGACAGCGGAATGGCTACACCTTC
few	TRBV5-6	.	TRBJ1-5	CASSLGQGYQPQHF	TGTGCCAGCAGCTTGGGGCAGGGCTATCAGCCCCAGCATTTT
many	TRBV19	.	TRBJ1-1	CASSGVLPEGTEAFF	TGTGCCAGTAGTGGGGTCCTTCCTGAGGGGACTGAAGCTTTCTTT
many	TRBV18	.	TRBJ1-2	CASSPPTGPSTYGYTF	TGTGCCAGCTCACCACCGACGGGACCGAGTACCTATGGCTACACCTTC
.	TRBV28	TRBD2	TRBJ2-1	CASSSPSGTHNEQFF	TGTGCCAGCAGTTCGCCTAGCGGGACCCACAATGAGCAGTTCTTC
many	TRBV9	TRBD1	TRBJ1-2	CASSELTGGERFGYTF	TGTGCCAGCAGCGAACTAACAGGGGGCGAGAGGTTTGGCTACACCTTC
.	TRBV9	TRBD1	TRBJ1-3	CASSEGDRGSISGNTIYF	TGTGCCAGCAGCGAGGGGGACAGGGGGAGTATTTCGGGAAACACCATATATTTT
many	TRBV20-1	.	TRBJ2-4	CSARARDFNSYF	TGCAGTGCTAGAGCCCGGGACTTTAATTCGTACTTC
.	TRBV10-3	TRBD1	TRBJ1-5	CAISAGGGSNQPQHF	TGTGCCATCAGTGCAGGGGGGGGTAGCAATCAGCCCCAGCATTTT